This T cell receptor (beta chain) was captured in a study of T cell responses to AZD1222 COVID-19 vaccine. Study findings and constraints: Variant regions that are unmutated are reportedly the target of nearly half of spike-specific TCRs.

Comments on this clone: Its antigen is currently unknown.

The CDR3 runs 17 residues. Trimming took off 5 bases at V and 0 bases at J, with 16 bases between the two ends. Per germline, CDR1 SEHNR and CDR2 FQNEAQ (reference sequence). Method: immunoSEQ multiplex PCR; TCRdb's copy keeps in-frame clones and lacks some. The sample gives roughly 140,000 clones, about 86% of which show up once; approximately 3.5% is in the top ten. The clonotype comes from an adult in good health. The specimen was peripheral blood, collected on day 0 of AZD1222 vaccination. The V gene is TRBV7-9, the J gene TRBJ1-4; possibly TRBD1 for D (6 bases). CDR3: CASSRLGQRATNEKLFF. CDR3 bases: TGTGCCAGCAGCCGTTTAGGACAGCGAGCAACTAATGAAAAACTGTTTTTT.